This T cell receptor beta chain stems from a study of cytomegalovirus exposure and HLA in healthy donors. Donors were drawn from the approximately 120-subject validation cohort, separate from the approximately 680-subject first cohort. Some clones are missing from TCRdb's copy, which holds only in-frame ones; the method was immunoSEQ multiplex PCR. This sample yields fewer than 120,000 clones, of which roughly 88% are seen a single time; approximately 1.5% belongs to the top ten. The CDR3 spans 16 residues. The sample consisted of PBMCs. The chain is built from TRBV21-1 and TRBJ1-2; the D segment call TRBD1 is taken from the table without a DNA check. TRBV21-1 is noted as a pseudogene. The receptor was derived from a woman aged 25 to 39 in good health and CMV-seropositive. The CDR3 protein is CASRAGTEESNYGYTF. CDR3 DNA: TGTGCCAGCAGGGCCGGGACAGAGGAATCGAACTATGGCTACACCTTC.